Listed below are T cell receptor beta chains from one sample, sequenced in a study of cytomegalovirus exposure and HLA in healthy donors. Data came from immunoSEQ multiplex PCR; TCRdb stores just in-frame clones and leaves some out. The data show 150,000 or so clones, 90% seen once. Material for sequencing was PBMCs. The receptors here all came from a woman under 40 in good health and CMV-seropositive. Each CDR3 is given with its conserved first and last residue. The D gene is left open where the match is weak. Size tells how often a clone was seen (once, few, many) or the class of an expanded clone, and some rows leave it out.

d_call	v_call	clone_size	j_call	cdr3_aa	cdr3_nt
.	TRBV19	.	TRBJ2-2	CASSIGVNTGELFF	TGTGCCAGTAGTATTGGAGTCAACACCGGGGAGCTGTTTTTT
.	TRBV13	.	TRBJ2-7	CASSLEGHLSYEQYF	TGTGCCAGCAGCTTAGAGGGACATCTGAGCTACGAGCAGTACTTC
TRBD1	TRBV7-9	once	TRBJ2-2	CASSLVTGTNTGELFF	TGTGCCAGCAGCTTAGTGACAGGGACGAACACCGGGGAGCTGTTTTTT
TRBD1	TRBV2	.	TRBJ2-5	CASRDRAETQYF	TGTGCCAGCAGGGACAGGGCTGAGACCCAGTACTTC
TRBD1	TRBV5-1	.	TRBJ2-1	CASSHGTVLGDEQFF	TGCGCCAGCAGCCACGGGACAGTTCTAGGGGATGAGCAGTTCTTC
.	TRBV4-1	.	TRBJ2-7	CASSQGVGGLLHYEQYF	TGCGCCAGCAGCCAAGGGGTAGGGGGACTACTCCACTACGAGCAGTACTTC
TRBD1	TRBV2	.	TRBJ2-5	CASSGTGDKETQYF	TGTGCCAGCAGTGGAACAGGGGACAAAGAGACCCAGTACTTC
.	TRBV7-8	few	TRBJ2-7	CASSERGQSYEQYF	TGTGCCAGCAGCGAACGTGGACAGTCCTACGAGCAGTACTTC
.	TRBV2	.	TRBJ2-7	CASSPKWGGSSYEQYF	TGTGCCAGCAGCCCCAAGTGGGGCGGCAGCTCCTACGAGCAGTACTTC
TRBD1	TRBV5-1	.	TRBJ1-4	CASSPTLTGEVVKLFF	TGCGCCAGCAGCCCAACCCTGACAGGGGAAGTGGTAAAACTGTTTTTT
TRBD1	TRBV2	.	TRBJ2-1	CASSEEPGQDNQFF	TGTGCCAGCAGTGAAGAGCCGGGACAGGATAATCAGTTCTTC
TRBD1	TRBV19	.	TRBJ2-1	CASSSRGQNEQFF	TGTGCCAGTAGTTCCAGGGGGCAGAATGAGCAGTTCTTC
TRBD2	TRBV18	.	TRBJ2-3	CASSPPRRGGRQDGTDTQYF	TGTGCCAGCTCACCACCGAGGCGGGGGGGACGACAGGATGGGACAGATACGCAGTATTTT
.	TRBV6-1	.	TRBJ2-7	CASSSGVFREQYF	TGTGCCAGCAGCTCGGGGGTATTTCGCGAGCAGTACTTC
TRBD2	TRBV10-3	.	TRBJ2-3	CAISDPGLVADTQYF	TGTGCCATCAGTGACCCGGGACTAGTTGCAGATACGCAGTATTTT
.	TRBV11-2	.	TRBJ2-1	CASSQTQGRSYNEQFF	TGTGCCAGCAGTCAGACCCAGGGGCGCTCCTACAATGAGCAGTTCTTC
TRBD2	TRBV2	.	TRBJ2-5	CASSASGRGETQYF	TGTGCCAGCAGTGCTAGCGGGAGGGGAGAGACCCAGTACTTC
.	TRBV7-9	.	TRBJ2-7	CASSFMAGSDEQYF	TGTGCCAGCAGCTTCATGGCAGGTTCTGACGAGCAGTACTTC
TRBD1	TRBV5-6	.	TRBJ2-4	CASSFITGENIQYF	TGTGCCAGCAGCTTTATTACAGGGGAAAACATTCAGTACTTC
TRBD1	TRBV29-1	.	TRBJ2-7	CSVFGFGTGGSYEQYF	TGCAGCGTTTTTGGGTTCGGGACAGGGGGGTCCTACGAGCAGTACTTC
.	TRBV5-5	.	TRBJ2-7	CASSPQKSSYEQYF	TGTGCCAGCAGCCCGCAGAAAAGCTCCTACGAGCAGTACTTC
TRBD1	TRBV6-1	.	TRBJ2-1	CASSELGDRGWDNEQFF	TGTGCCAGCAGTGAGCTGGGGGACAGGGGCTGGGACAATGAGCAGTTCTTC
TRBD2	TRBV6-5	few	TRBJ2-5	CASSPTGGRETQYF	TGTGCCAGCAGCCCGACGGGGGGGCGCGAGACCCAGTACTTC
TRBD1	TRBV19	.	TRBJ2-2	CASSPQGVGTGELFF	TGTGCCAGTAGTCCCCAGGGGGTCGGCACCGGGGAGCTGTTTTTT
.	TRBV5-1	.	TRBJ2-3	CASSSGSGTDTQYF	TGCGCCAGCAGCTCCGGGAGCGGCACAGATACGCAGTATTTT
.	TRBV19	.	TRBJ1-6	CASSTHLDPLHF	TGTGCCAGTAGCACACATCTAGACCCCCTCCACTTT
TRBD1	TRBV5-4	.	TRBJ2-4	CASRNMGQGGKNIQYF	TGTGCCAGCAGGAACATGGGACAGGGGGGCAAAAACATTCAGTACTTC
.	TRBV6-1	.	TRBJ1-2	CASSTGSYNGYTF	TGTGCCAGCAGCACAGGGTCGTATAATGGCTACACCTTC
.	TRBV7-2	.	TRBJ2-3	CASSQQPVAIDTQYF	TGTGCCAGCAGCCAACAGCCAGTAGCGATAGATACGCAGTATTTT
.	TRBV4-1	.	TRBJ2-1	CASSQGPGVPNNEQFF	TGCGCCAGCAGCCAAGGACCAGGGGTCCCGAACAATGAGCAGTTCTTC
TRBD1	TRBV5-1	.	TRBJ2-5	CASSSRQGAWETQYF	TGCGCCAGCAGCTCGCGACAGGGGGCGTGGGAGACCCAGTACTTC
TRBD1	TRBV13	.	TRBJ2-7	CASSLGTGVREQYF	TGTGCCAGCAGCTTGGGGACAGGTGTCCGCGAGCAGTACTTC
.	TRBV6-6	.	TRBJ1-4	CASSPQETATNEKLFF	TGTGCCAGCAGTCCCCAAGAGACAGCAACTAATGAAAAACTGTTTTTT
.	TRBV11-2	.	TRBJ1-6	CASSLTVEQGASPLHF	TGTGCCAGCAGCTTAACTGTGGAACAGGGTGCTTCACCCCTCCACTTT
.	TRBV6-1	.	TRBJ1-1	CASSEVEGRSEAFF	TGTGCCAGCAGTGAAGTGGAGGGACGGTCTGAAGCTTTCTTT
.	TRBV28	.	TRBJ1-1	CASSLILGGRTMNTEAFF	TGTGCCAGCAGTTTAATATTAGGGGGACGGACCATGAACACTGAAGCTTTCTTT
TRBD1	TRBV4-1	.	TRBJ2-5	CASSQEIQGQGFMETQYF	TGCGCCAGCAGCCAAGAGATACAAGGACAGGGATTTATGGAGACCCAGTACTTC
.	TRBV5-6	.	TRBJ1-4	CASSSSEKLFF	TGTGCCAGCAGCTCGTCTGAAAAACTGTTTTTT
TRBD1	TRBV6-5	.	TRBJ1-2	CASSYGRHRGDYGYTF	TGTGCCAGCAGTTACGGCCGACACAGGGGTGACTATGGCTACACCTTC
.	TRBV11-2	.	TRBJ2-7	CASSAQGGEQYF	TGTGCCAGCAGCGCTCAAGGGGGCGAGCAGTACTTC
TRBD1	TRBV4-2	.	TRBJ1-3	CASKPGQTTGNTIYF	TGTGCCAGCAAACCGGGACAGACCACTGGAAACACCATATATTTT
TRBD1	TRBV5-4	.	TRBJ2-2	CASRDREDGELFF	TGTGCCTCACGGGACAGGGAGGACGGGGAGCTGTTTTTT
TRBD2	TRBV10-3	once	TRBJ2-7	CAISEVSGGYSREQYF	TGTGCCATCAGTGAGGTTAGCGGGGGTTATTCTCGGGAGCAGTACTTC
.	TRBV28	.	TRBJ2-7	CASSLLGGAYVSYEQYF	TGTGCCAGCAGTTTACTGGGGGGGGCGTATGTCTCCTACGAGCAGTACTTC
.	TRBV21-1	once	TRBJ1-5	CASSKARTRQYSNQPQHF	TGTGCCAGCAGCAAAGCGAGAACAAGACAATATAGCAATCAGCCCCAGCATTTT
.	TRBV5-1	.	TRBJ2-1	CASSLAGYSNEQFF	TGCGCCAGCAGCTTGGCCGGTTACAGCAATGAGCAGTTCTTC
TRBD2	TRBV13	.	TRBJ2-3	CASSPGLAMKAQYF	TGTGCCAGCAGCCCCGGACTAGCAATGAAAGCGCAGTATTTT
TRBD2	TRBV5-1	.	TRBJ2-1	CASSSRRPGLAGGPRSYNEQFF	TGCGCCAGCAGCTCACGACGGCCGGGACTAGCGGGGGGGCCTCGATCCTACAATGAGCAGTTCTTC
.	TRBV4-1	.	TRBJ1-1	CASSQDLDSSRVAFF	TGCGCCAGCAGCCAAGATCTTGACAGCAGTCGAGTGGCTTTCTTT
.	TRBV6-1	.	TRBJ1-1	CASSEVGGAGAEAFF	TGTGCCAGCAGTGAAGTAGGGGGGGCCGGCGCTGAAGCTTTCTTT
.	TRBV29-1	few	TRBJ2-2	CSVEDLSRVTGELFF	TGCAGCGTTGAAGATCTTAGCAGGGTCACCGGGGAGCTGTTTTTT
.	TRBV19	.	TRBJ1-2	CATQAPAEGSGGYTF	TGTGCCACCCAAGCGCCAGCGGAGGGCTCGGGTGGCTACACCTTC
.	TRBV7-2	.	TRBJ1-4	CASSLAGGLPGGKLFF	TGTGCCAGCAGCTTAGCCGGGGGACTCCCCGGGGGAAAACTGTTTTTT
TRBD2	TRBV7-9	once	TRBJ2-1	CASSLTSGRYNEQFF	TGTGCCAGCAGCTTAACTAGCGGACGATACAATGAGCAGTTCTTC
.	TRBV11-2	once	TRBJ2-7	CASSLYVGASYEQYF	TGTGCCAGCAGCTTATATGTGGGAGCTTCCTACGAGCAGTACTTC
TRBD2	TRBV2	.	TRBJ2-7	CASSGPGLASYEQYF	TGTGCCAGCAGTGGTCCGGGACTAGCGAGCTACGAGCAGTACTTC